A single sample gave rise to the 29 T cell receptor beta chains below, sequenced in a study of blood T cells in healthy people across ages. It was with a sample-barcoded 5' primer and a J-beta primer mix that a second PCR of roughly 7 to 12 cycles was run. TCRdb processed the 5' RACE reads anew with MiXCR; each CDR3 protein has one entry. The sample records approximately 290,000 distinct CDR3 sequences, roughly 26% being singletons. The sample consisted of blood. Source of these receptors: a woman aged 70-85 years in good health.

The CDR3, as DNA: TGCAGCGCAGCGGTGAGCGGGGGGGCAGGTGAGCAGTTCTTC. Translation: CSAAVSGGAGEQFF. The genes are TRBV29-1 and TRBJ2-1; 10 bases agree with TRBD2. The CDR3 spans 14 residues. In germline, CDR1 is SQVTM, CDR2 ANQGSEA. V gave up 7 bases and J gave up 9 bases; unmatched junction bases: 12.

This clonotype has just a few counts. The chain has TRBV28 and TRBJ2-5; D is perhaps TRBD1 (5 bases). The end of the DNA aligns better with TRBJ2-7, so the J call may be wrong. This CDR3 region has 14 residues. Germline-derived CDR1 and CDR2 are MDHEN and SYDVKM. The CDR3 is CASSLYQGPYEQYF. The CDR3 nucleotides are TGTGCCAGCAGTTTATATCAGGGCCCTTACGAGCAGTACTTC.

This clonotype was seen ten or more times. This chain uses TRBV7-2 with TRBJ2-5; 8 nucleotides agree with TRBD2. The V and J ends lost 2 bases and 5 bases, in that order; junction bases with no gene match: 4. The CDR3 covers 14 residues. CDR1 and CDR2 (germline): SGHTA, FQGNSA. The CDR3, as DNA: TGTGCCAGCAGCTTATACGGGAGGGGGGAGACCCAGTACTTC. It codes for CASSLYGRGETQYF. Supplemented by reference TRBV7-2 and TRBJ2-5, the full variable domain reads GAGVSQSPSNKVTEKGKDVELRCDPISGHTALYWYRQSLGQGLEFLIYFQGNSAPDKSGLPSDRFSAERTGGSVSTLTIQRTQQEDSAVYLCASSLYGRGETQYFGPGTRLLVL.

The chain recombines TRBV7-9 with TRBJ2-2, with TRBD2 identical over 9 bases. With V trimmed by 4 bases and J by 4 bases, 16 bases remained unmatched. The CDR3 consists of 19 residues. Germline V lookup: CDR1 SEHNR, CDR2 FQNEAQ (reference sequence). CDR3 loop: CASSSPWSRGGAVTGELFF. DNA of the CDR3: TGTGCCAGCAGCTCCCCCTGGTCCCGCGGGGGGGCCGTCACCGGGGAGCTGTTTTTT.

The V gene is TRBV4-2, the J gene TRBJ2-3; D call uncertain. The ends were cut back, 3 bases at V and 4 bases at J, with 5 bases in the middle. The CDR3 totals 12 residues. CDR1 and CDR2 from the germline V gene are LGHNA and YNFKEQ. The CDR3 DNA is TGTGCCAGCAGCCATGAGTCAGATACGCAGTATTTT. As protein: CASSHESDTQYF.

V usage is TRBV27 and J usage is TRBJ2-1, with TRBD2 as a possible D gene (7 bases). CDR1 and CDR2 (germline): MNHEY, SMNVEV (reference sequence). The CDR3 is made up of 15 amino acids. The germline V and J ends were trimmed by 7 bases and 8 bases, with 21 bases remaining between them. In nucleotides, the CDR3 is TGTGCCAGCACCTATAGGGGGAGGGCCGGAGATGAGCAGTTCTTC. It specifies CASTYRGRAGDEQFF.

This clonotype was observed at least ten times. This chain joins TRBV4-1 and TRBJ1-4, with a weak D call TRBD1 (5 bases). The CDR3 contains 15 residues. V was shortened by 2 bases and J by 4 bases, with 11 bases between the two germline ends. CDR1 and CDR2 (germline): MGHRA, YSYEKL. The CDR3 coding sequence is TGCGCCAGCAGCCAATCCGGGACTGATAATGAAAAACTGTTTTTT. It codes for CASSQSGTDNEKLFF.

There are a few counts of this clonotype. The chain recombines TRBV6-5 with TRBJ1-1; tentative D call: TRBD1 (5 bases). CDR1 MNHEY and CDR2 SVGAGI come from the germline V gene. The CDR3 has 16 residues. V dropped 2 bases and J dropped 5 bases, with 18 bases sitting between them. The CDR3 is CASSYAISARATEAFF. The CDR3 DNA follows: TGTGCCAGCAGTTACGCGATCTCGGCCAGGGCGACTGAAGCTTTCTTT.

In its sample, this clonotype was seen a few times. The chain couples TRBV20-1 to TRBJ2-5; the match to TRBD1 covers 11 bases. Trimming removed 0 bases from V and 5 bases from J; junction bases left unmatched: 5. Germline values: CDR1 DFQATT, CDR2 SNEGSKA (reference sequence). The CDR3 extends over 15 amino acids. Here the CDR3 reads CSARDRTGGRETQYF. For the CDR3, the DNA is TGCAGTGCTAGAGATCGGACAGGGGGCAGGGAGACCCAGTACTTC.

J is TRBJ1-5 and V is TRBV20-1; a possible D gene is TRBD1 (6 bases). The CDR3 covers 14 residues. The germline CDR1 and CDR2 sequences are DFQATT and SNEGSKA (reference sequence). Trimming left V 5 bases short and J 3 bases short, with 14 bases between. CDR3 nucleotides: TGCAGTGCTCCCGAAGGGGGGTTCAATCAGCCCCAGCATTTT. It specifies CSAPEGGFNQPQHF.

The V call is TRBV7-9, the J call TRBJ2-3, with D uncertain. The CDR3 loop spans 16 amino acids. Germline-derived CDR1 and CDR2 are SEHNR and FQNEAQ (reference sequence). Trimming took off 6 bases at V and 2 bases at J, with 18 bases between the two ends. The CDR3 DNA sequence: TGTGCCAGCAGACTAAGCCCGAATGAATTCACAGATACGCAGTATTTT. The encoded protein is CASRLSPNEFTDTQYF.

In this sample, this clonotype turned up a few times. J is TRBJ2-3 and V is TRBV4-2, with D perhaps given as TRBD1 or TRBD2 (5 bases each). Germline CDR1 and CDR2: LGHNA and YNFKEQ. V dropped 3 bases and J dropped 13 bases, with 20 bases sitting between them. CDR3 length: 14 amino acids. DNA of the CDR3: TGTGCCAGCAGCCAGGAAACCGGACAACTCGGGAAGTATTTT. This translates into CASSQETGQLGKYF.

This clonotype has ten or more counts. The conserved closing phenylalanine or tryptophan is absent in this CDR3, likely reflecting a read error. It is unclear where the CDR3 begins or ends on the DNA, so no DNA is shown, and the CDR3 is as TCRdb lists it. This rearrangement joins TRBV4-3 to TRBJ2-7. The CDR3 is 8 amino acids long, termini counted. In germline, CDR1 is LGHNA, CDR2 YSLEER. The CDR3 here is CASSTHQA.

This clonotype has more than one count but fewer than ten. The rearrangement joins TRBV6-6 to TRBJ2-1; 11 bases line up with TRBD2. The V and J ends lost 2 bases and 5 bases, in that order; junction bases with no gene match: 8. Germline loops: CDR1 MNHNY, CDR2 SVGAGI (reference sequence). This CDR3 has 17 amino acids. CDR3 nucleotide sequence: TGTGCCAGCAGTTACCCAGAACTGGGACTAGCGGACAATGAGCAGTTCTTC. Protein: CASSYPELGLADNEQFF.

In its sample, this clonotype was seen a few times. The CDR3, as DNA: TGTGCCAGCAGCCCCTCCGGGACAGAAGCGAAAAAACTGTTTTTT. Translating gives CASSPSGTEAKKLFF. This chain joins TRBV28 and TRBJ1-4, with 7 bases identical to TRBD1. Germline CDR1 is MDHEN and CDR2 is SYDVKM. There are 15 residues in the CDR3. V lost 6 bases and J lost 9; bases outside the gene matches: 13.

This clonotype was detected ten times or more. The chain links TRBV6-5 to TRBJ2-1, with D unclear. The germline V and J ends were trimmed by 4 bases and 5 bases, with 18 bases remaining between them. Germline V lookup: CDR1 MNHEY, CDR2 SVGAGI. CDR3 size: 16 residues. CDR3 bases: TGTGCCAGCAGTTGGGCGTCCTTTTCTACCAACAATGAGCAGTTCTTC. It is translated as CASSWASFSTNNEQFF.

The V gene is TRBV4-1, the J gene TRBJ1-5; D unresolved. Germline V gene lookup returns CDR1 MGHRA and CDR2 YSYEKL. Deletions cut 0 bases from V and 0 bases from J, with 9 bases between. This CDR3 region has 16 residues. CDR3 amino acids: CASSQDGDYSNQPQHF. As DNA, the CDR3 is TGCGCCAGCAGCCAAGACGGGGATTATAGCAATCAGCCCCAGCATTTT.

This chain links TRBV5-4 with TRBJ2-3, with 7 positions matching TRBD2. This CDR3 has 13 amino acids. CDR1 is SGHNT and CDR2 is YYREEE in the germline V gene (reference sequence). V was pared by 4 bases and J by 5 bases, with 4 bases of the junction left unmatched. The CDR3, as DNA: TGTGCCAGCAGCCGACTAGCAAAAGATACGCAGTATTTT. It yields the protein CASSRLAKDTQYF.

The V gene is TRBV7-2, the J gene TRBJ2-5, with D possibly matching TRBD1 (6 bases). V dropped 2 bases and J dropped 4 bases, with 14 bases sitting between them. The CDR3 is 15 residues long. The germline gives CDR1 SGHTA, CDR2 FQGNSA. The CDR3 region is CASSLNGQWGETQYF. The CDR3 DNA sequence: TGTGCCAGCAGCTTAAACGGACAGTGGGGAGAGACCCAGTACTTC.

V is TRBV7-9 and J is TRBJ1-5; weak D call: TRBD1 (5 bases). The CDR3 is 17 amino acids. Germline V gene lookup returns CDR1 SEHNR and CDR2 FQNEAQ (reference sequence). The V end was cut by 7 bases, the J end by 0 bases, with 19 bases between. The CDR3 spells CASTLLQRGYSNQPQHF. In DNA, the CDR3 is TGTGCCAGCACCCTTCTCCAGAGGGGATATAGCAATCAGCCCCAGCATTTT.

The J gene is TRBJ2-5, the V gene TRBV6-1, with D unresolved. The CDR3 is 15 amino acids. Per the germline V gene, CDR1 is MNHNS and CDR2 is SASEGT. The V gene lost 2 bases and the J gene lost 5 bases, with 15 bases spanning the gap. The CDR3 protein is CASSELRNWSETQYF. CDR3 nucleotides: TGTGCCAGCAGTGAATTGAGAAATTGGTCGGAGACCCAGTACTTC.

The rearrangement joins TRBV28 to TRBJ2-7; 8 bases map to TRBD1. The germline CDR1 and CDR2 sequences are MDHEN and SYDVKM. Losses at the gene ends were 8 bases for V and 4 bases for J; bases not matched to a gene: 16. The CDR3 loop spans 16 amino acids. The CDR3 DNA reads TGTGCCAGCCTCCGGGACAGGCGAGACCTGGTGTACGAGCAGTACTTC. Translation gives CASLRDRRDLVYEQYF.

The chain recombines TRBV20-1 with TRBJ2-4; 10 bases align to TRBD2. Germline values: CDR1 DFQATT, CDR2 SNEGSKA (reference sequence). V trimming: 5 bases; J trimming: 3 bases; junction bases outside the gene matches: 4. The CDR3 length is 14 residues. The DNA of the CDR3 is TGCAGTGCTGGACTAGCGGAGAACAAAAACATTCAGTACTTC. This gives the protein CSAGLAENKNIQYF.

This clonotype was picked up a small number of times. V is TRBV12-3 or TRBV12-4 and J is TRBJ1-2; D remains ambiguous. CDR3 length: 15 residues. Trimming left V 3 bases short and J 4 bases short, with 15 bases between. CDR3 in DNA: TGTGCCAGCAGTTTGACCGAGCTTAAATTCTATGGCTACACCTTC. This gives the protein CASSLTELKFYGYTF.

In this sample, this clonotype turned up many times. The rearrangement uses TRBV28 and TRBJ2-5, with no clear D. The CDR3 has 12 residues. Deletions cut 3 bases from V and 5 bases from J, with 7 bases between. In germline, CDR1 is MDHEN, CDR2 SYDVKM. DNA of the CDR3: TGTGCCAGCAGTTTGTACGGGGAGACCCAGTACTTC. Translation gives CASSLYGETQYF. The variable domain in full, completed from reference TRBV28 and TRBJ2-5, reads DVKVTQSSRYLVKRTGEKVFLECVQDMDHENMFWYRQDPGLGLRLIYFSYDVKMKEKGDIPEGYSVSREKKERFSLILESASTNQTSMYLCASSLYGETQYFGPGTRLLVL.

On this clonotype: Its ends do not fully match the called genes, so a read error is possible. The rearrangement uses TRBV28 and TRBJ1-6, with D perhaps matching TRBD1 (5 bases). The CDR3 covers 14 residues. Germline V CDR1 and CDR2: MDHEN, SYDVKM. CDR3 sequence (DNA): TGTGCTAGCAGTACCGGAGGGGAGGGCTCACCCCTCCACTTT. Encoded protein: CASSTGGEGSPLHF.

This clonotype was seen a few times. V gene TRBV5-1 combines with J gene TRBJ1-1; no definite D call. The CDR3 contains 16 residues. V lost 1 base and J lost 1, with 14 bases in between. Germline loops: CDR1 SGHRS, CDR2 YFSETQ. DNA of the CDR3: TGCGCCAGCAGCTTGCCAGGATCCGGTGGGAACACTGAAGCTTTCTTT. Translating gives CASSLPGSGGNTEAFF.

J is TRBJ2-5 and V is TRBV7-2; D is possibly TRBD2 (6 bases). The closer fit of TRBJ2-1 to the DNA end suggests the J call may be wrong. The CDR3 sequence is 17 residues long. The germline gives CDR1 SGHTA, CDR2 FQGNSA. The CDR3 DNA sequence: TGTGCCAGCAGCCCCAGATTACTAGCAGCGAAACACAATGAGCAGTTCTTC. This codes for CASSPRLLAAKHNEQFF.

The chain joins TRBV29-1 to TRBJ1-1; D remains ambiguous. The V gene's germline CDR1 is SQVTM and CDR2 ANQGSEA. The CDR3 sequence is 12 residues long. Trimming pared 7 bases from V and 0 bases from J, leaving 9 bases between. The CDR3 sequence: CSAWSLNTEAFF. The CDR3 region has the DNA TGCAGCGCCTGGTCCCTGAACACTGAAGCTTTCTTT.